This T cell receptor (beta chain) was identified in a study of T cell responses to AZD1222 COVID-19 vaccine. The study, taken as a whole, reports: Repertoire sampling happened only post peak T cell response.

Note on this clone: What it recognizes is unknown.

V gave up 4 bases and J gave up 4 bases, with 25 bases separating them. There are 18 residues in the CDR3. The V gene's germline CDR1 is LGHDT and CDR2 YNNKEL (reference sequence). Only in-frame clones appear in the TCRdb table, and some are missing; sequencing was by immunoSEQ multiplex PCR. The profile shows some 70,000 clones, roughly 80% of them singletons. Sample: peripheral blood, taken 28 days after the second AZD1222 dose. This receptor was taken from an adult who received the AZD1222 COVID-19 vaccine. The V gene is TRBV3-1 (or the pseudogene TRBV3-2), the J gene TRBJ1-2; no firm D call. Here the CDR3 DNA reads TGTGCCAGCAGCCCTCTATCTTTGGGGTTTACGCAAAGCTATGGCTACACCTTC. Translation gives CASSPLSLGFTQSYGYTF.